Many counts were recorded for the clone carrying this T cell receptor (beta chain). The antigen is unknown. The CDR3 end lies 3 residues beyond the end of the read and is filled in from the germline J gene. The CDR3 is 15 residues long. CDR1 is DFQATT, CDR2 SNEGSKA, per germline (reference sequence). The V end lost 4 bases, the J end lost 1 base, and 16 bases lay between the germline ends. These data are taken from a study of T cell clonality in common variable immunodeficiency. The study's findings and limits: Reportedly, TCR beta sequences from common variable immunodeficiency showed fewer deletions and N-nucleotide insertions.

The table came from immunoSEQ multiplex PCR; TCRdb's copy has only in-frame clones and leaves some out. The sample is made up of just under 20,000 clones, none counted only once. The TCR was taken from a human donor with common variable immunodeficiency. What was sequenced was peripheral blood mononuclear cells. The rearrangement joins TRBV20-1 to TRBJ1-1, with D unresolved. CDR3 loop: CSAKDAGIGNTEAFF. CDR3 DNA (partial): TGCAGTGCTAAGGACGCGGGTATCGGGAACACTGAA.